This passage covers 18 T cell receptor beta chains from one sample sequenced in a study of CD8+ T cells in alopecia areata. Extraction of RNA preceded its reverse transcription into cDNA, which served as the sequencing template. The table came from immunoSEQ multiplex PCR; TCRdb's copy has only in-frame clones and leaves some out. The sample records 90,000 to 150,000 clones, roughly 69% being singletons. The sequencing sample was made of CD4+ T cells sorted from blood. These receptors were taken from a human donor in good health.

There are a few counts of this clone. This chain connects TRBV23-1 to TRBJ2-3; D not certain. TRBV23-1 qualifies as an ORF whose function is uncertain. The CDR3 has 11 residues. The ends were cut back, 8 bases at V and 4 bases at J, with 7 bases in the middle. The CDR3 DNA follows: TGCGCCAGCCCCCGGGCAGATACGCAGTATTTT. This translates into CASPRADTQYF.

This clone occurred a few times. The genes are TRBV14 and TRBJ1-1; D gene unclear. This CDR3 contains 15 residues. V was cut by 1 base and J by 0 bases, with 9 bases left in between. Germline V gives CDR1 SGHDN, CDR2 FVKESK. The CDR3 spells CASSQALTVNTEAFF. In DNA form, the CDR3 reads TGTGCCAGCAGCCAAGCCCTCACAGTGAACACTGAAGCTTTCTTT.

This sequence joins TRBV29-1 and TRBJ1-5; tentative D call: TRBD1 (5 bases). Germline-derived CDR1 and CDR2 are SQVTM and ANQGSEA. V was pared by 0 bases and J by 6 bases, with 18 bases between. CDR3 size: 16 residues. The CDR3 protein is CSVEDRGRQGGQPQHF. The CDR3 nucleotides are TGCAGCGTTGAAGATAGGGGTCGCCAGGGCGGTCAGCCCCAGCATTTT. The full variable domain, with the rest looked up from reference TRBV29-1 and TRBJ1-5, is SAVISQKPSRDICQRGTSLTIQCQVDSQVTMMFWYRQQPGQSLTLIATANQGSEATYESGFVIDKFPISRPNLTFSTLTVSNMSPEDSSIYLCSVEDRGRQGGQPQHFGDGTRLSIL.

In nucleotides, the CDR3 is TGTGCCTGGAGCTTCCTAGGAGCCTACGAGCAGTACTTC. Its protein is CAWSFLGAYEQYF. This rearrangement joins TRBV30 to TRBJ2-7; unclear D gene. Trimming removed 3 bases at V and 2 bases at J, with 11 bases between. This CDR3 contains 13 residues. Germline V gene lookup returns CDR1 GTSNPN and CDR2 SVGIG (reference sequence). Together with reference TRBV30 and TRBJ2-7, the CDR3 gives the full variable domain: SQTIHQWPATLVQPVGSPLSLECTVEGTSNPNLYWYRQAAGRGLQLLFYSVGIGQISSEVPQNLSASRPQDRQFILSSKKLLLSDSGFYLCAWSFLGAYEQYFGPGTRLTVT.

V usage is TRBV2 and J usage is TRBJ2-3; D call uncertain. The length of the CDR3 is 10 residues. The V gene's germline CDR1 is SNHLY and CDR2 FYNNEI. Trimming left V 4 bases short and J 6 bases short, with 2 bases between. The CDR3 region is CASSVDTQYF. The CDR3 DNA reads as TGTGCCAGCAGTGTGGATACGCAGTATTTT.

J is TRBJ2-5 and V is TRBV29-1; D unresolved. Germline V gene data show CDR1 as SQVTM and CDR2 as ANQGSEA. Trimming left V 4 bases short and J 7 bases short, with 13 bases between. This CDR3 contains 12 residues. The CDR3 loop reads CSVVATGRTQYF. The CDR3 bases are TGCAGCGTTGTGGCTACCGGACGGACCCAGTACTTC. Complete variable domain (other parts from reference TRBV29-1 and TRBJ2-5): SAVISQKPSRDICQRGTSLTIQCQVDSQVTMMFWYRQQPGQSLTLIATANQGSEATYESGFVIDKFPISRPNLTFSTLTVSNMSPEDSSIYLCSVVATGRTQYFGPGTRLLVL.

This chain connects TRBV5-1 to TRBJ2-1; 12 bases are a match to TRBD2. The CDR3 length is 18 residues. V trimming: 8 bases; J trimming: 1 base; junction bases outside the gene matches: 13. CDR1 and CDR2 (germline): SGHRS, YFSETQ. The CDR3 here is CARSRLAGARGSYNEQFF. The CDR3 bases are TGCGCCAGGTCTAGACTAGCGGGGGCGAGGGGATCCTACAATGAGCAGTTCTTC.

The chain combines TRBV18 with TRBJ1-2; 7 nucleotides line up with TRBD1. The V and J ends lost 8 bases and 4 bases, in that order; junction bases with no gene match: 7. This CDR3 comprises 13 residues. Germline CDR1 KGHSH, CDR2 LQKENI. CDR3 sequence reads: CASTRGQSYGYTF. The CDR3 DNA sequence: TGTGCCAGCACTCGGGGACAGAGCTATGGCTACACCTTC.

This rearrangement joins TRBV29-1 to TRBJ1-2, with D possibly matching TRBD1 (5 bases). The germline gives CDR1 SQVTM, CDR2 ANQGSEA. V lost 2 bases and J 8 bases, leaving 12 bases between the germline ends. The CDR3 has 12 residues. The CDR3 coding sequence is TGCAGCGTTGAATCAGGGAGGAGCGGCTACACCTTC. The encoded protein is CSVESGRSGYTF.

This chain links TRBV2 with TRBJ2-1, with TRBD2 matching 9 bases. The CDR3 consists of 15 residues. The germline V gene encodes CDR1 SNHLY and CDR2 FYNNEI. The ends lost 7 bases at V and 1 base at J; junction bases unmatched: 5. CDR3 region: CASTAGGSSYNEQFF. Here the CDR3 DNA reads TGTGCCAGCACGGCGGGGGGGTCGTCCTACAATGAGCAGTTCTTC.

The rearrangement links TRBV4-1 to TRBJ2-5; 7 bases align to TRBD1. Germline V gene data show CDR1 as MGHRA and CDR2 as YSYEKL. Losses at the gene ends were 5 bases for V and 4 bases for J; bases not matched to a gene: 10. This CDR3 has 15 amino acids. CDR3 residues: CASSSEGHRGETQYF. CDR3 DNA sequence: TGCGCCAGCAGCTCCGAGGGCCACAGGGGAGAGACCCAGTACTTC.

There are a few counts of this clone. The chain employs TRBV29-1 and TRBJ1-5; weak D call: TRBD1 (6 bases). V was shortened by 4 bases and J by 4 bases, with 11 bases between the two germline ends. CDR1 is SQVTM, CDR2 ANQGSEA, per germline. This CDR3 is 13 amino acids long. CDR3 sequence: CSVAGDMNQPQHF. CDR3 DNA: TGCAGCGTTGCTGGGGACATGAATCAGCCCCAGCATTTT. Full variable domain (missing parts from reference TRBV29-1 and TRBJ1-5): SAVISQKPSRDICQRGTSLTIQCQVDSQVTMMFWYRQQPGQSLTLIATANQGSEATYESGFVIDKFPISRPNLTFSTLTVSNMSPEDSSIYLCSVAGDMNQPQHFGDGTRLSIL.

This chain joins TRBV25-1 and TRBJ1-6; no firm D call. This CDR3 spans 14 amino acids. The germline V gene has CDR1 MGHDK and CDR2 SYGVNS. V was shortened by 1 base and J by 6 bases, with 7 bases between the two germline ends. This chain's CDR3 is CASSEFLRNSPLHF. CDR3 DNA sequence: TGTGCCAGCAGTGAATTTCTGCGTAATTCACCCCTCCACTTT.

The chain is built from TRBV2 and TRBJ2-7, with TRBD1 matching 7 bases. The CDR3 consists of 15 residues. With 4 bases clipped from V and 0 bases from J, the junction kept 6 bases outside the gene matches. Per germline, CDR1 SNHLY and CDR2 FYNNEI. The CDR3 nucleotides read TGTGCCAGCAGTGTTCGGCGACAGGGCTCCTACGAGCAGTACTTC. Protein sequence: CASSVRRQGSYEQYF. Full variable domain (missing parts from reference TRBV2 and TRBJ2-7): EPEVTQTPSHQVTQMGQEVILRCVPISNHLYFYWYRQILGQKVEFLVSFYNNEISEKSEIFDDQFSVERPDGSNFTLKIRSTKLEDSAMYFCASSVRRQGSYEQYFGPGTRLTVT.

The gene calls are TRBV29-1 and TRBJ2-2; 14 bases match TRBD2. The CDR3 is 17 residues long. The ends lost 7 bases at V and 0 bases at J; junction bases unmatched: 7. Germline V gives CDR1 SQVTM, CDR2 ANQGSEA. CDR3 nucleotide sequence: TGCAGCGCAAAAGGACTAGCGGGGGGCACGAACACCGGGGAGCTGTTTTTT. It is translated as CSAKGLAGGTNTGELFF.

The rearrangement links TRBV7-2 to TRBJ2-7, with 9 positions matching TRBD1. CDR1 is SGHTA and CDR2 is FQGNSA in the germline V gene. Germline trimming cut 5 bases from V and 1 base from J; bases unmatched to any gene: 6. The CDR3 spans 15 residues. For the CDR3, the DNA is TGTGCCAGCAGCACGGGACAGGGATTATCCTACGAGCAGTACTTC. It encodes CASSTGQGLSYEQYF.

The genes are TRBV27 and TRBJ1-6; possible D gene TRBD1, 5 bases. Trimming removed 6 bases at V and 7 bases at J, with 13 bases between. The CDR3 is 14 residues long. Germline CDR1 MNHEY, CDR2 SMNVEV (reference sequence). CDR3 amino acids: CASRGWDGNSPLHF. The CDR3 bases are TGTGCCAGCAGGGGCTGGGACGGAAATTCACCCCTCCACTTT.

This clone showed up just a few times. This chain joins TRBV7-9 and TRBJ1-3; no clear D. Per the germline V gene, CDR1 is SEHNR and CDR2 is FQNEAQ (reference sequence). The CDR3 contains 13 residues. V lost 8 bases, J lost 2 bases, and 10 bases lay in between. For the CDR3, the DNA is TGTGCCAGCCGACCGTCCGCTGGAAACACCATATATTTT. Its protein product is CASRPSAGNTIYF.